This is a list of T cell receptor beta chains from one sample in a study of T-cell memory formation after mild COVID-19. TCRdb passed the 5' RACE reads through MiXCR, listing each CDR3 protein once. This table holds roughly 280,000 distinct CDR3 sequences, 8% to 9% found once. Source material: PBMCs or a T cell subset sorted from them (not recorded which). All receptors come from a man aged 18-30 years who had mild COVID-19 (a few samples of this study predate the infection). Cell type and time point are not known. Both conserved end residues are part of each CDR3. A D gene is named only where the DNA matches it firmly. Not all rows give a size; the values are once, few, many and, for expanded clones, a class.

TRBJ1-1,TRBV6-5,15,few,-,TGTGCCAGCAGTCAGGAGACAGGTTGGGTCACTGAAGCTTTCTTT,CASSQETGWVTEAFF
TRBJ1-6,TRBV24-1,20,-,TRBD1,TGTGCCACCAGTAAAACCGGACAGGGGGGACTTTACTCCTATAATTCACCCCTCCACTTT,CATSKTGQGGLYSYNSPLHF
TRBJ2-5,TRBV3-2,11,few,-,TGTGCCAGCAGCCAAGTGACTAGCGGGGGGTTC,CASSQVTSGGF
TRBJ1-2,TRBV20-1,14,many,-,TGCAGTGCTCGCGAGACTGGGAGTCTAGAGGGCTACACCTTC,CSARETGSLEGYTF
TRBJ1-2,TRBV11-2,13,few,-,TGTGCCAGCAGCGTCCAATGGGGCTATGGCTACACCTTC,CASSVQWGYGYTF
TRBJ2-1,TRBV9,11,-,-,TGTGCCAGCAGCGCCACGAATGAGCAGTTCTTC,CASSATNEQFF
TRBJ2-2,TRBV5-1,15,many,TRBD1,TGCGCCAGCAGCTACACGGGACAGGGAGCCGGGGAGCTGTTTTTT,CASSYTGQGAGELFF
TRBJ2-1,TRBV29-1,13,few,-,TGCAGCGTAGTAACGACAGGATACAATGAGCAGTTCTTC,CSVVTTGYNEQFF
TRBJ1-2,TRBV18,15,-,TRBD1,TGTGCCAGCTCACCACCGTTTGGGACAGGCTATGGCTACACCTTC,CASSPPFGTGYGYTF
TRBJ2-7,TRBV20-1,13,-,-,TGCAGTGCTAGCCAAAATCTGGAAGGGGAGCAGTACTTC,CSASQNLEGEQYF
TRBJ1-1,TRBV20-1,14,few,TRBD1,TGCAGTGCTAGGCTAGGGGGCGGAGGGACTGAAGCTTTCTTT,CSARLGGGGTEAFF
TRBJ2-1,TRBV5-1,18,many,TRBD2,TGCGCCAGCAGCCCGGGGGTGCTAGCGGGGCTTATGTCGGGTGAGCAGTTCTTC,CASSPGVLAGLMSGEQFF
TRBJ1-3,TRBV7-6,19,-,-,TGTGCCAGCAGCTTAGGGCCAAGTGGCCCCGAGAACTCTGGAAACACCATATATTTT,CASSLGPSGPENSGNTIYF
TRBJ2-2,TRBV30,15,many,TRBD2,TGTGCCTGGAAGCGGGGGGCCTCGGACACCGGGGAGCTGTTTTTT,CAWKRGASDTGELFF